The clone carrying this T cell receptor (beta chain) came up many times. Its target is not known. The germline V gene has CDR1 DFQATT and CDR2 SNEGSKA (reference sequence). This CDR3 is 12 amino acids long. V was shortened by 3 bases and J by 5 bases, with 11 bases between the two germline ends. This sample was included in a study of read filtering for tumor transcriptome and immune sequencing. Molecular barcoded adaptors covering alpha/delta and beta/gamma chains were used on about 390 ng RNA. TCRdb independently ran MiXCR on the reads; one entry per CDR3 protein. The sample has 60,000 to 80,000 distinct CDR3 sequences; around 13% are singletons. General study findings and limits: Single-read clonotypes: 80% to 90% of IR-seq clonotypes (around 3.5% of reads), roughly 73% of RNA-seq clonotypes (44.6% of reads).

The chain couples TRBV20-1 to TRBJ2-7, with D maybe TRBD1 (5 bases). This clonotype originated in a donor aged 40 or older with multiple myeloma. Sequencing was performed on a population of CD138-negative cells sorted from bone marrow. The CDR3, as DNA: TGCAGTGCTAGCCGTACCAGGGACGAGCAGTACTTC. It yields the protein CSASRTRDEQYF.